This TCR beta chain was captured by sequencing in a study of blood T cells in healthy people across ages. This clonotype turned up a few times. No DNA is shown, since the ends of the CDR3 on it are uncertain; the CDR3 is the one TCRdb lists. The CDR3 length is 13 residues, termini included. The germline gives CDR1 SQVTM, CDR2 ANQGSEA. Then a second PCR, running about 6 to 12 cycles, was carried out with a sample-barcoded 5' primer and a J-beta primer mix. In TCRdb, the 5' RACE reads were re-called with MiXCR into one record per CDR3 protein. The sample has roughly 1.9 million distinct CDR3 sequences; around 40% are singletons.

The chain has TRBV29-1 and TRBJ1-4; TRBD1 was called by the table and not checked on the DNA. This clonotype was obtained from a human donor in good health. The sequenced sample was blood. This CDR3 is CSVGAGTTEKRFF.